Listed below are T cell receptor beta chains from one sample, sequenced in a study of a mutant IDH1 vaccine in newly diagnosed glioma. The antigens these receptors bind are not known. Profiled with immunoSEQ multiplex PCR; TCRdb holds only in-frame clones, not every one. The data show some 60,000 clones, around 86% seen once. The specimen was PBMCs, collected from a glioma patient whose treatment included an IDH1 peptide vaccine. These receptors were obtained from a man aged 40-49 years with glioma. CDR3s include the opening cysteine and the closing phenylalanine or tryptophan. Each record gives: D gene, clone size, V gene, J gene, CDR3 DNA, CDR3 protein. The D gene is left open where the match is weak. Clone size is shown for a subset of rows, as once, few, many or a class of expanded clone.

D: .
size: .
V: TRBV5-1
J: TRBJ1-5
DNA: TGCGCCAGCAGCTTGGGGTCAGGGACAAATCAGCCCCAGCATTTT
CDR3: CASSLGSGTNQPQHF

D: TRBD2
size: .
V: TRBV9
J: TRBJ2-2
DNA: TGTGCCAGCAGCGTAGGGGGCGGGGGGCACACCGGGGAGCTGTTTTTT
CDR3: CASSVGGGGHTGELFF

D: TRBD1
size: once
V: TRBV4-1
J: TRBJ2-1
DNA: TGCGCCAGCAGGCCAAGACAGGGGGCTAACAATGAGCAGTTCTTC
CDR3: CASRPRQGANNEQFF

D: .
size: .
V: TRBV29-1
J: TRBJ1-4
DNA: TGCAGCGCTTCGGGGGAATCCGGGGTTTGGACTAATGAAAAACTGTTTTTT
CDR3: CSASGESGVWTNEKLFF

D: .
size: .
V: TRBV6-5
J: TRBJ1-2
DNA: TGTGCCAGCAGTTACTCGCCTAACTATGGCTACACCTTC
CDR3: CASSYSPNYGYTF

D: TRBD2
size: .
V: TRBV5-1
J: TRBJ2-5
DNA: TGCGCCAGCAGCTTGCCCGGGAGGAGGACCCAGTACTTC
CDR3: CASSLPGRRTQYF

D: .
size: .
V: TRBV7-2
J: TRBJ1-2
DNA: TGTGCCAGCAGCTTTACCCAGGGCAACTATGGCTACACCTTC
CDR3: CASSFTQGNYGYTF

D: .
size: .
V: TRBV5-4
J: TRBJ2-5
DNA: TGTGCCAGCAGCCTCGGGGGAGAAGAGACCCAGTACTTC
CDR3: CASSLGGEETQYF

D: .
size: .
V: TRBV9
J: TRBJ2-3
DNA: TGTGCCAGCAGCTCTCGTACAGATACGCAGTATTTT
CDR3: CASSSRTDTQYF

D: .
size: once
V: TRBV7-2
J: TRBJ2-7
DNA: TGTGCCAGCAGCTCCTCACGGGGTATTTACTCCTACGAGCAGTACTTC
CDR3: CASSSSRGIYSYEQYF

D: .
size: once
V: TRBV5-6
J: TRBJ2-5
DNA: TGTGCCAGCAGCTTTCCGGCCCAAGAGACCCAGTACTTC
CDR3: CASSFPAQETQYF

D: .
size: .
V: TRBV10-3
J: TRBJ2-6
DNA: TGTGCCATCAGACGAGGACAACATCCTGGGGCCAACGTCCTGACTTTC
CDR3: CAIRRGQHPGANVLTF

D: .
size: .
V: TRBV12-5
J: TRBJ2-7
DNA: TGTGCTAGTGGTCCACCGGGGAGGGAGCAGTACTTC
CDR3: CASGPPGREQYF

D: .
size: .
V: TRBV5-1
J: TRBJ2-1
DNA: TGCGCCAGCAGCAAGGGTAATGAGCAGTTCTTC
CDR3: CASSKGNEQFF

D: .
size: .
V: TRBV6-1
J: TRBJ2-7
DNA: TGTGCCAGCAGTGTGGGCCAGTGGGAGCAGTACTTC
CDR3: CASSVGQWEQYF

D: TRBD1
size: .
V: TRBV7-9
J: TRBJ1-3
DNA: TGTGCCAGCAGCCGACAGGGGTTCTCTGGAAACACCATATATTTT
CDR3: CASSRQGFSGNTIYF

D: TRBD1
size: .
V: TRBV7-2
J: TRBJ2-5
DNA: TGTGCCAGCAGCTCCTTTGACAGGGGTTGGACCCAGTACTTC
CDR3: CASSSFDRGWTQYF